The sequence of this TCR beta chain was determined in a study of shared clonotypes between healthy human individuals (dated by TCRdb to 2020 to 2022). Notes on the research overall: The cohort comprised two women and a few men aged 18 to 49 years. To estimate repertoire size and how much clonotype sharing occurs between individuals, the study deeply sequenced the blood TCR repertoires of about 5 healthy adults. To increase sequencing depth and limit assay-specific biases, TCR repertoire library preparation and sequencing were carried out by different laboratories using diverse techniques. Per donor, three plates each were used for CD4 naive and CD4 memory, two for CD8 naive, and one for CD8 memory. Per donor, leukapheresis produced somewhere between about 0.85 and 9.5 billion PBMCs. Here is what the overall study found, with its caveats: Sampling was restricted to blood, and TCR repertoires in tissues likely differ from the TCR repertoires found in blood. Based on pairwise subsampling, the degree of clonotype sharing among donors was expected to be affected by sequencing depth. Because the study included a small number of donors, the genetic and exposure-history diversity represented was limited. Compared with non-shared clonotypes, the clonotypes found in all four sorted-subset donors had higher generation probabilities. About 5% of naive CD4, more than 3% of naive CD8, about 2.1% of memory CD4, and 0.35% to 0.4% of memory CD8 clonotypes were shared across four donors. Incomplete sequencing was indicated by rarefaction of sorted-subset datasets, despite the large sequencing depth. Estimated clonotype richness was generally larger for naive than for memory subsets.

In the case of this clone: Its antigen remains undetermined. No base-level quality is on record; no much larger clone is a single base apart.

Healthy HIV-negative adults with no recently reported acute infections or vaccinations were included as donors. All donors were Caucasian adults living in Nashville, Tennessee, USA. Magnetic negative selection was used to enrich CD4+ T cells, after which naive cells were positively selected on CD45RA and the negative fraction became the memory subset. After blood collection by leukapheresis, PBMCs were isolated using Ficoll-Histopaque density gradient centrifugation and then cryopreserved in the vapor phase of liquid nitrogen. Analytical flow cytometry was used to check the purity and quantity of each magnetically sorted T cell population. Genomic DNA was isolated from each sorted fraction and quantified by UV absorbance on a Nanodrop 2000c. Reading from cysteine to phenylalanine, the CDR3 counts 15 amino acids. The only DNA kept is the CDR3, 45 bases in frame from the first base. The V and J ends are trimmed by 1 base and 1 base, leaving 8 bases between them. Per the germline V gene, SGHTA is the CDR1 and FQGNSA is the CDR2.

Using the deep immunoSEQ assay, multiplex PCR amplified TCR CDR3 regions from genomic DNA. Extracted genomic DNA from each cell subset was distributed evenly across all wells of several immunoSEQ 96-well plates, and each plate was treated as a replicate. For sorted subsets, 200 to 250 ng of genomic DNA, equivalent to 25,000 to 35,000 T cell genomes, went into each replicate PCR. The purified libraries were quantified using a Qubit 3.0 fluorometer, sized with a Bioanalyzer 2100, and then quantified again using the KAPA Library Quantification kit. Every immunoSEQ 96-well plate was sequenced on a dedicated single-read 150-cycle Illumina NextSeq 550 flow cell. As for the original processing: Because only junctional sequences without quality scores were contained in the immunoSEQ output, filtering matching that applied to full-length reads could not be performed. Sequences were annotated with PyIR, a Python wrapper for IgBLAST v1.9, and V/J genes and CDR3 were assigned using IMGT germline references. Any read was removed if the V/J assignment was weak (E-value above 1e-6), the CDR3 was missing, or the read contained stop codons, out-of-frame junctions, or ambiguous translated residues. V3J clonotypes were defined as sequences sharing the same inferred V gene, J gene, and CDR3 amino acid sequence. Percentage overlap between repertoires was computed as shared unique clonotypes divided by the size of the smaller repertoire. RTK rarefaction, the Chao1 estimator, and Recon v2.1 estimates of unobserved clonotypes were used to assess repertoire richness. For all TCRbeta clonotypes obtained by the gDNA method from a handful of donors, generation probabilities were computed with OLGA. TCRdb took this table from immuneACCESS and kept in-frame rearrangements with V and J called. Such tables lack part of the clones; where checked against another copy, unresolved V genes explain under half of the gap, and the rest is unexplained. V, J and clone size are those of that table, while D and trimming were read from the DNA. For this sample there are around 600,000 clones; 97% appear just once. The ten biggest clones cover approximately 0.057% of the sample.

The V and J segments used are TRBV7-2 and TRBJ1-5; the D gene assignment is ambiguous. The source is a woman in her twenties or thirties in good health. The sample was naive CD4+ T cells sorted from blood. The sample's cell subset or site label, in plain terms: CD45RA+ positively selected. The bases read TGTGCCAGCAGCTTAGGACCGGGAAGCAATCAGCCCCAGCATTTT. It is translated as CASSLGPGSNQPQHF. The variable domain in full, with residues beyond the CDR3 obtained from the reference TRBV7-2 and TRBJ1-5 genes, is GAGVSQSPSNKVTEKGKDVELRCDPISGHTALYWYRQSLGQGLEFLIYFQGNSAPDKSGLPSDRFSAERTGGSVSTLTIQRTQQEDSAVYLCASSLGPGSNQPQHFGDGTRLSIL.